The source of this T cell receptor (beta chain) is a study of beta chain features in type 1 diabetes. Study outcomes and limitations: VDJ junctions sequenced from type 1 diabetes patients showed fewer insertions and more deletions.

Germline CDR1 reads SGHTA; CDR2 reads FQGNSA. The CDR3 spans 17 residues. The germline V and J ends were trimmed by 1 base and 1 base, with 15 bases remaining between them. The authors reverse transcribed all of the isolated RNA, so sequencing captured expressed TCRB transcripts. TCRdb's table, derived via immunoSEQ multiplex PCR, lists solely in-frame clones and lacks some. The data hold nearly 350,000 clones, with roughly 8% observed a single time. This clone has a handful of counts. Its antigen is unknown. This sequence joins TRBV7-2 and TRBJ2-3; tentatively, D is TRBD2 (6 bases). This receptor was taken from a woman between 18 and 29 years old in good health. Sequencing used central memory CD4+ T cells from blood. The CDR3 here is CASSLGKTRWGTDTQYF. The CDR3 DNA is TGTGCCAGCAGCTTAGGGAAGACTAGGTGGGGCACAGATACGCAGTATTTT.